The present T cell receptor (beta chain) was sequenced within a study of technical replicates of blood from a few donors. Trimming removed 4 bases from V and 1 base from J, with 13 bases in between. The germline CDR1 and CDR2 sequences are MNHEY and SVGAGI. The CDR3 is 16 residues long. Assay used: immunoSEQ multiplex PCR; TCRdb lists only in-frame clones, some missing. There are 80,000 or so clones in the sample; roughly 98% occur only once, and roughly 0.15% lies in the top ten. This receptor was obtained from a human donor in good health. Sequences were obtained from T cells isolated from PBMCs. The chain couples TRBV6-5 to TRBJ2-2; D remains unclear. CDR3 amino acids: CASSSLPVGNTGELFF. For the CDR3, the DNA is TGTGCCAGCAGTTCCCTGCCAGTTGGGAACACCGGGGAGCTGTTTTTT.